Below, 25 T cell receptor beta chains from the same sample are listed, as sequenced in a study of T-cell memory formation after mild COVID-19. TCRdb re-called the 5' RACE reads through MiXCR, storing one row per CDR3 protein. The sample holds about 270,000 distinct CDR3 sequences, roughly 15% seen once. The specimen sequenced was PBMCs or a T cell subset sorted from them (not recorded which). The receptor set was obtained from a man aged 18 to 29 who had mild COVID-19 (a few samples of this study predate the infection). Cell type and time point are not known.

This clonotype has at least ten counts. The V call is TRBV6-5, the J call TRBJ1-1; 7 bases align to TRBD1. The CDR3 is 15 residues long. V trimming: 8 bases; J trimming: 5 bases; junction bases outside the gene matches: 14. In germline, CDR1 is MNHEY, CDR2 SVGAGI. CDR3 bases: TGTGCCAGCGGTTCAGGGGGGGCTGGTTTAACTGAAGCTTTCTTT. Its protein product is CASGSGGAGLTEAFF.

V gene TRBV29-1 combines with J gene TRBJ1-2; D gene uncertain. This CDR3 spans 13 amino acids. V lost 3 bases to trimming and J lost 8 bases, with 16 bases between them. Germline lookup yields CDR1 SQVTM and CDR2 ANQGSEA. DNA for the CDR3: TGCAGCGTTGAGTATGGCGGCCTCCGGGGCTACACCTTC. It yields the protein CSVEYGGLRGYTF. Filled out from reference TRBV29-1 and TRBJ1-2, the complete variable domain reads SAVISQKPSRDICQRGTSLTIQCQVDSQVTMMFWYRQQPGQSLTLIATANQGSEATYESGFVIDKFPISRPNLTFSTLTVSNMSPEDSSIYLCSVEYGGLRGYTFGSGTRLTVV.

The chain links TRBV10-3 to TRBJ2-5; 9 positions agree with TRBD2. Germline V gives CDR1 ENHRY, CDR2 SYGVKD. Germline trimming cut 3 bases from V and 5 bases from J; bases unmatched to any gene: 22. This CDR3 is built from 20 residues. The chain's CDR3 is CAISEFAGTAMQLAGETQYF. The CDR3 nucleotides read TGTGCCATCAGTGAATTTGCGGGGACCGCAATGCAGCTAGCGGGGGAGACCCAGTACTTC.

This rearrangement joins TRBV13 to TRBJ2-7; 8 bases align to TRBD1. The CDR3 runs 13 residues. Per germline, CDR1 PRHDT and CDR2 FYEKMQ (reference sequence). V trimming: 0 bases; J trimming: 6 bases; junction bases outside the gene matches: 1. CDR3 nucleotides: TGTGCCAGCAGCTTAGGCAGGGGGCGCGAGCAGTACGTC. Encoded protein: CASSLGRGREQYV.

This clonotype appeared a few times. CDR3 protein: CASKESWSTDTQYF. The CDR3 bases are TGTGCCAGCAAGGAGTCGTGGAGCACAGATACGCAGTATTTT. The rearrangement links TRBV2 to TRBJ2-3; D remains unclear. The CDR3 totals 14 residues. Germline V CDR1 and CDR2: SNHLY, FYNNEI. V lost 7 bases and J lost 0, with 11 bases in between.

This clonotype was detected a few times. The chain couples TRBV30 to TRBJ2-3; 8 bases align to TRBD1. The ends lost 2 bases at V and 1 base at J; junction bases unmatched: 8. CDR1 and CDR2 (germline): GTSNPN, SVGIG (reference sequence). This CDR3 has 16 amino acids. DNA for the CDR3: TGTGCCTGGAGTCCCCGGACAGGGTTCGGCACAGATACGCAGTATTTT. The encoded protein is CAWSPRTGFGTDTQYF.

The chain recombines TRBV5-1 with TRBJ2-7, with 8 bases lining up with TRBD1. Trimming at V came to 0 bases and at J to 3 bases, leaving 5 bases not matched to a gene. Germline lookup yields CDR1 SGHRS and CDR2 YFSETQ. This CDR3 spans 15 amino acids. CDR3 nucleotides: TGCGCCAGCAGCTTGGGAGCAGGGGGCGTCTACGAGCAGTACTTC. Protein sequence: CASSLGAGGVYEQYF. Filled out from reference TRBV5-1 and TRBJ2-7, the complete variable domain reads KAGVTQTPRYLIKTRGQQVTLSCSPISGHRSVSWYQQTPGQGLQFLFEYFSETQRNKGNFPGRFSGRQFSNSRSEMNVSTLELGDSALYLCASSLGAGGVYEQYFGPGTRLTVT.

CDR3: CASSCKTDRGQIGNQPQHF. The CDR3 coding sequence is TGTGCCAGCAGCTGTAAAACCGACAGGGGGCAAATCGGCAATCAGCCCCAGCATTTT. This chain connects TRBV9 to TRBJ1-5; 10 nucleotides line up with TRBD1. Germline CDR1 reads SGDLS; CDR2 reads YYNGEE. The CDR3 contains 19 residues. V trimming: 4 bases; J trimming: 2 bases; junction bases outside the gene matches: 15.

This clonotype was detected only a few times. The J gene is TRBJ2-7, the V gene TRBV6-2 or TRBV6-3; 7 positions match TRBD1. The V gene end was trimmed by 4 bases and the J gene end by 3 bases; junction bases not matched to a gene: 6. The CDR3 runs 14 residues. The germline CDR1 and CDR2 sequences are MNHEY and SVGEGT. The CDR3 bases are TGTGCCAGCAGTTCCCCCAGACAGGGCTACGAGCAGTACGTC. As protein: CASSSPRQGYEQYV.

This clonotype was counted between two and nine times. The chain joins TRBV12-3 or TRBV12-4 to TRBJ1-1; maybe TRBD1 (5 bases). The CDR3 extends over 14 amino acids. Trimming stripped 6 bases from V and 1 base from J, with 12 bases between. CDR3 in DNA: TGTGCCAGCAGGGGGCCCAGCCCGAACACTGAAGCTTTCTTT. Translating gives CASRGPSPNTEAFF.

This clonotype was detected ten times or more. The chain combines TRBV7-9 with TRBJ2-7, with D possibly matching TRBD1 (7 bases). V lost 6 bases and J lost 5, with 17 bases in between. CDR1 is SEHNR and CDR2 is FQNEAQ in the germline V gene (reference sequence). The CDR3 has 14 amino acids. CDR3 residues: CASSFTGGGHEQYF. The CDR3 DNA follows: TGTGCCAGCAGTTTTACAGGAGGGGGCCACGAGCAGTACTTC.

V gene TRBV4-1 combines with J gene TRBJ1-1; no clear D gene. The CDR3 spans 14 residues. V was pared by 4 bases and J by 4 bases, with 13 bases between. Germline CDR1 and CDR2: MGHRA and YSYEKL. The CDR3 protein is CASSLLREFTEAFF. Here the CDR3 DNA reads TGCGCCAGCAGCCTCCTTCGGGAGTTCACTGAAGCTTTCTTT.

The rearrangement links TRBV5-1 to TRBJ2-5; D perhaps matches TRBD2 (5 bases). Trimming pared 7 bases from V and 4 bases from J, leaving 20 bases between. This CDR3 is 15 amino acids long. Germline V gene sequence: CDR1 SGHRS, CDR2 YFSETQ. For the CDR3, the DNA is TGCGCCAGCTGTATAAGTCGGGGTAGTCGAGAGACCCAGTACTTC. Its protein product is CASCISRGSRETQYF.

A few counts support this clonotype. The V and J genes are TRBV12-3 or TRBV12-4 and TRBJ2-7, with unresolved D. The CDR3 is made up of 13 amino acids. The V and J ends lost 5 bases and 0 bases respectively, with 8 bases between them. The chain's CDR3 is CASSLGISYEQYF. In nucleotides, the CDR3 is TGTGCCAGCAGTCTCGGAATCTCCTACGAGCAGTACTTC.

This chain connects TRBV27 to TRBJ2-7, with D possibly being TRBD1 or TRBD2 (6 bases each). This CDR3 has 16 residues. Germline lookup yields CDR1 MNHEY and CDR2 SMNVEV (reference sequence). Trimming stripped 2 bases from V and 0 bases from J, with 14 bases between. In DNA form, the CDR3 reads TGTGCCAGCAGTTTACTCGGGGGCGAGTTCTCCTACGAGCAGTACTTC. Translating it yields CASSLLGGEFSYEQYF.

Ten or more counts support this clonotype. The chain is built from TRBV5-1 and TRBJ1-1; D may be TRBD1 (5 bases). V lost 2 bases and J lost 2, with 13 bases in between. The CDR3 consists of 15 residues. From germline, CDR1 is SGHRS and CDR2 YFSETQ. The CDR3 loop is CASSFSPGHNTEAFF. CDR3 bases: TGCGCCAGCAGCTTTTCCCCAGGGCATAACACTGAAGCTTTCTTT.

The V gene is TRBV20-1, the J gene TRBJ2-5, with 11 positions matching TRBD2. There are 14 residues in the CDR3. V lost 4 bases, J lost 5 bases, and 6 bases stayed unmatched. CDR1 and CDR2 from the germline V gene are DFQATT and SNEGSKA (reference sequence). The CDR3 sequence is CSATTSGDRETQYF. CDR3 DNA sequence: TGCAGTGCTACGACTAGCGGGGACCGCGAGACCCAGTACTTC.

V and J are TRBV4-2 and TRBJ2-1; TRBD2 matches at 12 bases. In germline, CDR1 is LGHNA, CDR2 YNFKEQ. This CDR3 is built from 18 residues. V lost 1 base and J lost 2; bases outside the gene matches: 6. The CDR3 DNA reads as TGTGCCAGCAGCCAAGGATCTAGCGGGGGGGCCACCTACAATGAGCAGTTCTTC. Translating gives CASSQGSSGGATYNEQFF.

The chain is built from TRBV5-1 and TRBJ2-5; TRBD1 or TRBD2 may be the D gene (5 bases each). Deletions cut 4 bases from V and 5 bases from J, with 18 bases between. This CDR3 spans 15 amino acids. Germline V gene sequence: CDR1 SGHRS, CDR2 YFSETQ. CDR3 in amino acids: CASSLGVPGRETQYF. The CDR3 DNA reads as TGCGCCAGCAGCCTGGGCGTCCCGGGACGGGAGACCCAGTACTTC.

The genes are TRBV12-3 or TRBV12-4 and TRBJ1-6; a possible D gene is TRBD1 (5 bases). V dropped 6 bases and J dropped 10 bases, with 16 bases sitting between them. This CDR3 contains 14 residues. The CDR3: CASSPRGWGSPLHF. For the CDR3, the DNA is TGTGCCAGCAGCCCAAGGGGTTGGGGCTCACCCCTCCACTTT.

This chain uses TRBV6-5 with TRBJ2-1; TRBD2 might be the D (5 bases). The CDR3 runs 13 residues. Germline values: CDR1 MNHEY, CDR2 SVGAGI. Trimming shortened V by 0 bases and J by 7 bases, and 7 bases separated the two germline ends. The CDR3: CASSYSGVNEQFF. CDR3 bases: TGTGCCAGCAGTTACTCGGGAGTGAATGAGCAGTTCTTC.

This clonotype was recorded a few times. This chain joins TRBV7-2 and TRBJ1-6; tentatively, D is TRBD1 (5 bases). Germline lookup yields CDR1 SGHTA and CDR2 FQGNSA. V lost 0 bases and J 6 bases, leaving 9 bases between the germline ends. The CDR3 is made up of 15 amino acids. CDR3 amino acids: CASSLAGALNSPLHF. The DNA of the CDR3 is TGTGCCAGCAGCTTAGCAGGGGCACTTAATTCACCCCTCCACTTT.

The table lists this clonotype with many counts. The CDR3 DNA follows: TGTGCCAGCAGCTTCGGGGGGCAGGGGGAGCAGTACTTC. This translates into CASSFGGQGEQYF. V gene TRBV7-9 combines with J gene TRBJ2-7; TRBD2 might be the D (7 bases). V lost 3 bases and J 7 bases, leaving 13 bases between the germline ends. CDR1 SEHNR and CDR2 FQNEAQ come from the germline V gene (reference sequence). CDR3 length: 13 residues. The full variable domain, in which reference TRBV7-9 and TRBJ2-7 provide the parts outside the CDR3, is DTGVSQNPRHKITKRGQNVTFRCDPISEHNRLYWYRQTLGQGPEFLTYFQNEAQLEKSRLLSDRFSAERPKGSFSTLEIQRTEQGDSAMYLCASSFGGQGEQYFGPGTRLTVT.

This clonotype came up a few times. J is TRBJ2-7 and V is TRBV5-6; D is ambiguous. Germline loops: CDR1 SGHDT, CDR2 YYEEEE. This CDR3 has 13 amino acids. Trimming removed 2 bases from V and 3 bases from J, with 9 bases in between. DNA of the CDR3: TGTGCCAGCAGCTTAGACGGTTACTACGAGCAGTACTTC. This sequence encodes CASSLDGYYEQYF.

The genes are TRBV12-3 or TRBV12-4 and TRBJ2-7; 7 positions match TRBD1. The CDR3 consists of 14 residues. The trim removed 4 bases at V and 4 bases at J, leaving 7 bases unmatched. CDR3 nucleotides: TGTGCCAGCAGTTCGGGACAGATGGGTTACGAGCAGTACTTC. Amino acid sequence: CASSSGQMGYEQYF.